This T cell receptor beta chain came from a study of identical twins. The J segment lost 5 bases and the V segment lost 0 bases, leaving 12 bases of the junction unmatched. CDR3 length: 18 amino acids. Per germline, CDR1 SGDLS and CDR2 YYNGEE. Whole-study results and caveats: Twins shared beta out-of-frame sequences in excess, but this excess was weaker.

The sample holds one count of this clonotype. Its antigen is not identified. TCRdb re-called the 5' RACE reads through MiXCR, storing one row per CDR3 protein. The sample has some 1,700,000 distinct CDR3 sequences, less than 40% seen once; the top ten hold approximately 0.29%. The sequence was obtained from a newborn girl in good health. This chain joins TRBV9 and TRBJ2-1, with 9 bases lining up with TRBD2. Sequenced input: cord blood. In DNA form, the CDR3 reads TGTGCCAGCAGCGTAGCCCTAGCGGGACCAAAAGGGGACAATGAGCAGTTCTTC. Its protein product is CASSVALAGPKGDNEQFF. Based on the CDR3 plus reference TRBV9 and TRBJ2-1, the full variable domain is DSGVTQTPKHLITATGQRVTLRCSPRSGDLSVYWYQQSLDQGLQFLIQYYNGEERAKGNILERFSAQQFPDLHSELNLSSLELGDSALYFCASSVALAGPKGDNEQFFGPGTRLTVL.